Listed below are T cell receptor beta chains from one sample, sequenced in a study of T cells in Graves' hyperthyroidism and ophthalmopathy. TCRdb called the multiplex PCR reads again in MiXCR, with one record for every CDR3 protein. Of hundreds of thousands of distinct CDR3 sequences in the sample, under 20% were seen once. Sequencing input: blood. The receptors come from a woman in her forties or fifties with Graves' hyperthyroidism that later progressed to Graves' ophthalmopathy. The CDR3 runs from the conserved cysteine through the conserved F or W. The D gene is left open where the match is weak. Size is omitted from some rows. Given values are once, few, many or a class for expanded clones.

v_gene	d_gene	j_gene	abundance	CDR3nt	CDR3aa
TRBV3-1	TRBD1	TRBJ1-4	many	TGTGCCAGCAGCCAGACAGGGAGGACTAATGAAAAACTGTTTTTT	CASSQTGRTNEKLFF
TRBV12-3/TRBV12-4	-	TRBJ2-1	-	TGTGCCAGCAGATTAAGGACCACCTCCTACAATGAGCAGTTCTTC	CASRLRTTSYNEQFF
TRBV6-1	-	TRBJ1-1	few	TGTGCCAGCAGTGAACAGGGCAGGGATACGTCTGAAGCTTTCTTT	CASSEQGRDTSEAFF
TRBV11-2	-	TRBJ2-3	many	TGTGCCAGCAGCTTAGCGGCAAGTAGCACAGATACGCAGTATTTT	CASSLAASSTDTQYF
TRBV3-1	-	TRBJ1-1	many	TGTGCCAGCAGCCGGGGAGGGCAGTTGAACACTGAAGCTTTCTTT	CASSRGGQLNTEAFF
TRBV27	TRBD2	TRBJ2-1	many	TGTGCCAGCAGTCCACCGGGACTACCGACCAACAATGAGCAGTTCTTC	CASSPPGLPTNNEQFF
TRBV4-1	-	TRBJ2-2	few	TGCGCCAGCAGCCAAGTGCGGCGGGGACGGACCGGGGAGCTGTTTTTT	CASSQVRRGRTGELFF
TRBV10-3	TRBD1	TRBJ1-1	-	TGTGCCATCAGAGGAGGGACAGGGGGGACTGAAGCTTTCTTT	CAIRGGTGGTEAFF
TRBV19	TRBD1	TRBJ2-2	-	TGTGCCAGTACCGATACAGGGGCCCCAAGGACCGGGGAGCTGTTTTTT	CASTDTGAPRTGELFF
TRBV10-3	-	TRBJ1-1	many	TGTGCCATCAGGGGAGGGTGGCGGAACACTGAAGCTTTCTTT	CAIRGGWRNTEAFF
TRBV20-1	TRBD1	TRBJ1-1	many	TGCAGTGCTCGGGACAGGGGACCTGAAGCTTTCTTT	CSARDRGPEAFF
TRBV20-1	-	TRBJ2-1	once	TGCAGTGCTAGAGCCCCGGGACATTTGGAAAAAACGTACAATGAGCAGCTCTTC	CSARAPGHLEKTYNEQLF
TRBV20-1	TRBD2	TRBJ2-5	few	TGCAGTGCTAGAGAGATCGGCCTAGCGGGGGCGGGGGAGACCCAGTACTTC	CSAREIGLAGAGETQYF
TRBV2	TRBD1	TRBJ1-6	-	TGTGCCAGCAAGGGACAGGGGGTAGCCTCCTATAATTCACCCCTCCACTTT	CASKGQGVASYNSPLHF
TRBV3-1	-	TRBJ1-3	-	TGTGCCAGCAGCCAAGAGACAGGCCACCGTGGAAACACCATATATTTT	CASSQETGHRGNTIYF
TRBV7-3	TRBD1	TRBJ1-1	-	TGTGCCAGCAGCCCAGGGGGGAGGGTAGGCACTGAAGCTTTCTTT	CASSPGGRVGTEAFF
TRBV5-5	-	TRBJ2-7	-	TGTGCCAGCAGGGAGGAAAGGACCTGGGAGCAGTACTTC	CASREERTWEQYF
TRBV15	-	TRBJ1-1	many	TGTGCCACCAGCAGAGAGGGGGGTCACTCGAACACTGAAGCTTTCTTT	CATSREGGHSNTEAFF
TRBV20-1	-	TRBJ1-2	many	TGCAGTGCTAGAGTAGGTGGAGGATATGGCTACACCTTC	CSARVGGGYGYTF
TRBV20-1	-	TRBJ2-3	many	TGCAGTGCTAGAGATCCCCCGGGCACAGATACGCAGTATTTT	CSARDPPGTDTQYF
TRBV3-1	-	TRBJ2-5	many	TGTGCCAGCAGCCCAGACGGGACTTTCGCGGAGACCCAGTACTTC	CASSPDGTFAETQYF
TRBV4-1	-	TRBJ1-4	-	TGCGCCAGCAGCCAAGACGGTGACAGACCCGCAACTAATGAAAAACTGTTTTTT	CASSQDGDRPATNEKLFF
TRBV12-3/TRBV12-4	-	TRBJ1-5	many	TGTGCCAGCAAAGTCGACAGGATCGGCAATCAGCCCCAGCATTTT	CASKVDRIGNQPQHF
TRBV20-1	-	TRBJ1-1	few	TGCAGTGCTAGAGAGCCCAAAAATGTACTCAACTCTGAAGCTTTCTTT	CSAREPKNVLNSEAFF
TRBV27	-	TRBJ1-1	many	TGTGCCAGCAGTTTATGGGACACTGAAGCTTTCTTT	CASSLWDTEAFF
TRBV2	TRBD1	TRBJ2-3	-	TGTGCCAGCGGATGGGGAAAGGACAGGGGAATGAGTCAGCCCCAGTATTTT	CASGWGKDRGMSQPQYF
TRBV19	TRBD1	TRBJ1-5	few	TGTGCCAGTAGTACAGGGGGGTTGGAGCAGCCCCAGCATTTT	CASSTGGLEQPQHF
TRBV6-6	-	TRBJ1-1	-	TGTGCCAGCAGTTACTCGTGGGGGCAAGGGACTGAAGCTTTCTTT	CASSYSWGQGTEAFF